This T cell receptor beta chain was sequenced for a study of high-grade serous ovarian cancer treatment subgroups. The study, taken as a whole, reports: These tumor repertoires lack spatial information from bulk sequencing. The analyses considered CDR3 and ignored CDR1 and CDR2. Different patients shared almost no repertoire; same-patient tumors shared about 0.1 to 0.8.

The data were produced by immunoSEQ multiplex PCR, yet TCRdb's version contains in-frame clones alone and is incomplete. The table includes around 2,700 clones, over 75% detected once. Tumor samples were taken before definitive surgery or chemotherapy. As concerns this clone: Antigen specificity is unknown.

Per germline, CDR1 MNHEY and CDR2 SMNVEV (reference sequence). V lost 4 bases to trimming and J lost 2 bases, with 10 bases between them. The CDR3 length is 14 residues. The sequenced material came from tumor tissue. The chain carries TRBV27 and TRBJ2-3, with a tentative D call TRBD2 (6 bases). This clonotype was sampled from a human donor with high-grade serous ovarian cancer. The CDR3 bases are TGTGCCAGCAGTTATGCGGGGTACACAGATACGCAGTATTTT. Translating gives CASSYAGYTDTQYF.